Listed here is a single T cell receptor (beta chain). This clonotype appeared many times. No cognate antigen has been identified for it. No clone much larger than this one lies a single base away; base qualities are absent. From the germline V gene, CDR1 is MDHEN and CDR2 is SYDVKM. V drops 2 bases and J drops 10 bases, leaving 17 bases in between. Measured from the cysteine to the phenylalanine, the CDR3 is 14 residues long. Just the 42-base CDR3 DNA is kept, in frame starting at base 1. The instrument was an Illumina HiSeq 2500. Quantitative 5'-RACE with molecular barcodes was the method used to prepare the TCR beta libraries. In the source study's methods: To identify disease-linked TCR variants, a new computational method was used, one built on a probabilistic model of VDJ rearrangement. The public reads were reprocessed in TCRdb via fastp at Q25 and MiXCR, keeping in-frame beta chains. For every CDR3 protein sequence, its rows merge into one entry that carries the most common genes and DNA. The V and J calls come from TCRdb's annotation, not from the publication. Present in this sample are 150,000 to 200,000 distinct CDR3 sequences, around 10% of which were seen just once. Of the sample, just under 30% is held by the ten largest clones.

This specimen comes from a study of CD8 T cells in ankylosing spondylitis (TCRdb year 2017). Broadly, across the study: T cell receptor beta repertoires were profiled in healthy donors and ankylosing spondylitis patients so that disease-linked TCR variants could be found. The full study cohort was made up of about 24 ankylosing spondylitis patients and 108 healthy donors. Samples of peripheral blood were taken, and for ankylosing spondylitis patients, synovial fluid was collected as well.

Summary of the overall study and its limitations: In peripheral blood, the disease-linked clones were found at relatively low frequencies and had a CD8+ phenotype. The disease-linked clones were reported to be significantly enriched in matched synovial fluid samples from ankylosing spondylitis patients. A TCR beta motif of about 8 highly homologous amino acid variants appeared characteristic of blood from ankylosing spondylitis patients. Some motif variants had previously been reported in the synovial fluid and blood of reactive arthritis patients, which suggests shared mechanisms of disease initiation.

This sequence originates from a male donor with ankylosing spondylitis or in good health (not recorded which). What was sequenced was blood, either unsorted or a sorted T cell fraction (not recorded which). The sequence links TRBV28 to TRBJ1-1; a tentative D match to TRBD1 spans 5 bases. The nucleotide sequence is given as TGTGCCAGCAGTTTAGAAGAGGCCGGGGGGAGAGCTTTCTTT. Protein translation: CASSLEEAGGRAFF. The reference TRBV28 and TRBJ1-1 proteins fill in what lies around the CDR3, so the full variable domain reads DVKVTQSSRYLVKRTGEKVFLECVQDMDHENMFWYRQDPGLGLRLIYFSYDVKMKEKGDIPEGYSVSREKKERFSLILESASTNQTSMYLCASSLEEAGGRAFFGQGTRLTVV.